This TCR beta chain was observed in a study of shared clonotypes between healthy human individuals. This table comes from immunoSEQ multiplex PCR, and its TCRdb copy is limited to in-frame clones, with some not included. The sample includes about 2.4 million clones, roughly 93% of them seen just once. Regarding this clone: Its antigen remains unidentified.

CDR1 MDHEN and CDR2 SYDVKM come from the germline V gene. CDR3 size: 13 residues. Trimming shortened V by 10 bases and J by 2 bases, and 15 bases separated the two germline ends. Healthy HIV-negative adults with no recent acute infections or vaccinations were recruited as donors. Study-wide results and caveats: A small donor pool kept down the genetic and exposure-history diversity that was represented.

The origin of this receptor is a young man in good health. Some clones in this sample may be carry-over from other donors' samples. V usage is TRBV28 and J usage is TRBJ2-7; D is undetermined. The sequenced sample consisted of naive CD4+ T cells from PBMCs. Subset specified: CD45RA+ positively selected. In DNA form, the CDR3 reads TGTGCCACCACACGACCTTCCGCCTACGAGCAGTACTTC. It translates to CATTRPSAYEQYF.